This entry is about one T cell receptor (beta chain). Its cognate antigen has yet to be identified. No qualities accompany the bases; no much larger clone lies one base away. The collaborating institutions used their own protocols to collect whole blood in K2EDTA tubes. For TCRbeta analysis, collaborators shipped samples as frozen whole blood, isolated PBMCs, or DNA extracted from either of those sample types. The entry originates in a study of blood T cell repertoires in COVID-19 (dated by TCRdb to the early 2020s). For context, the study as a whole: Samples from collaborators originated in the United States, Italy and Spain and spanned both the acute and convalescent phases of COVID-19. Where available, HLA class I and class II types were taken from metadata supplied by the sample provider and were not determined by assay-based typing. The repertoires were released in a freely available public database intended as a resource for research on the immune response to SARS-CoV-2. The sample metadata nearly always contained a de-identified subject ID, COVID-19 status, age in years and sex. The material from the prospective study consisted of cDNA or gDNA derived from T cells, B-cell-depleted T cells, or PBMCs. Deeply sampled blood TCRbeta repertoires from subjects exposed to, actively infected with, or recovered from COVID-19 were included in the dataset. The samples were drawn from two sources: the first 160 participants of the ongoing ImmuneRACE study, and over 950 subjects contributed by 6 global collaborators. The study at large found these results: The quantity of clinical and demographic metadata differed by source and by participant and was supplied without curation.

TCRbeta CDR3 regions were amplified from genomic DNA using the immunoSEQ Assay, a bias-controlled multiplex PCR. Processing in the source paper ran as follows. The number of nucleated cells in each sample was estimated by amplification of reference gene primers within the assay. To quantify the absolute abundance of each unique TCRbeta CDR3 rearrangement, sequence reads were collapsed and filtered. Productive Simpson clonality was computed per sample as the square root of Simpson's diversity index over productive rearrangements. Sourced from immuneACCESS, this table was stored by TCRdb with only in-frame sequences that have V and J called. A share of the clones is absent; for the studies checked, an unresolved V gene accounts for under half, and the remainder has no known explanation. Clone size and the V and J calls come from that table; the DNA yielded D and trimming. The sample table records 15,000 to 20,000 clones; 70% to 90% of these occur just once. Clones ranked in the top ten supply 49% of the sample.

The source material was peripheral blood. The source of this sequence is a human donor in a cohort sampled during active COVID-19.

Read as DNA, the sequence is TGTGCCTGCGGACTAGCGGGGGACCGGGAGCAGTTCTTC. Translated, this is CACGLAGDREQFF. Recombination joined TRBV12-3 or TRBV12-4 with TRBJ2-1; 13 bases in between match TRBD2. Taken from cysteine to phenylalanine, the CDR3 has 13 residues. The DNA shown is the 39-base CDR3, in frame from base 1. Ends trimmed: V by 11 bases, J by 10 bases; bases unmatched to a gene: 8.